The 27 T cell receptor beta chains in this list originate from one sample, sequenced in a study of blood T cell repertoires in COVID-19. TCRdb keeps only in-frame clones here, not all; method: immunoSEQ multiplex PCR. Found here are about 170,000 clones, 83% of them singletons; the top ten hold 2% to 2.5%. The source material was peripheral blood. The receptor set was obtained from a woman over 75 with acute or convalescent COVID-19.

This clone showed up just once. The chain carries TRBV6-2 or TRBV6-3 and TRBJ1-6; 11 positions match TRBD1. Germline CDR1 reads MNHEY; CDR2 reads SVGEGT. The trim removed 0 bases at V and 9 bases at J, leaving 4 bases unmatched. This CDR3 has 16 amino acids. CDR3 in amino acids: CASSYSGQGVGSPLHF. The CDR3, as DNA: TGTGCCAGCAGTTACTCGGGACAGGGGGTTGGTTCACCCCTCCACTTT.

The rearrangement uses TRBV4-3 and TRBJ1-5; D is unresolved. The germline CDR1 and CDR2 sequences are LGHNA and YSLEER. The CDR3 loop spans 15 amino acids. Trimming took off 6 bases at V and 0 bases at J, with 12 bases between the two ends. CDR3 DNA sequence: TGCGCCAGCAGTCTCGACTTATCTAGCAATCAGCCCCAGCATTTT. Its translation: CASSLDLSSNQPQHF.

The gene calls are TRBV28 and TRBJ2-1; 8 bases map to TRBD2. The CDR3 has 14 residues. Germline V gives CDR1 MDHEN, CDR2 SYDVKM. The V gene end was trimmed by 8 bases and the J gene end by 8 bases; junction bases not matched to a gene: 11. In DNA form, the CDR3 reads TGTGCCAGCCTCACCAGCGGGAGAAACGATGAGCAGTTCTTC. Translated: CASLTSGRNDEQFF.

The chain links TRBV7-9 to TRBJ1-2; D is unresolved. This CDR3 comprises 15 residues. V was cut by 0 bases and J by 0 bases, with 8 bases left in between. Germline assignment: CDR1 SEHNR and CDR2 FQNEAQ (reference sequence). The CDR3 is CASSLAVAANYGYTF. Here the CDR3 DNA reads TGTGCCAGCAGCTTAGCAGTGGCAGCTAACTATGGCTACACCTTC.

CDR3 coding DNA: TGTGCCAGCAGCCAAACACAGGGATTCTACGAGCAGTACTTC. It encodes CASSQTQGFYEQYF. The rearrangement links TRBV14 to TRBJ2-7, with a tentative D call TRBD1 (6 bases). V was cut by 2 bases and J by 3 bases, with 11 bases left in between. CDR1 is SGHDN and CDR2 is FVKESK in the germline V gene. CDR3 length: 14 residues.

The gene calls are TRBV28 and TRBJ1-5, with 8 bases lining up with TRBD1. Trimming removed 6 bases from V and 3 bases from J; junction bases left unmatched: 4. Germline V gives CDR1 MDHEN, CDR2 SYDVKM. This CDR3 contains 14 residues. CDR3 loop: CASRQGAVNQPQHF. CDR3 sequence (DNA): TGTGCCAGCAGGCAGGGGGCAGTCAATCAGCCCCAGCATTTT.

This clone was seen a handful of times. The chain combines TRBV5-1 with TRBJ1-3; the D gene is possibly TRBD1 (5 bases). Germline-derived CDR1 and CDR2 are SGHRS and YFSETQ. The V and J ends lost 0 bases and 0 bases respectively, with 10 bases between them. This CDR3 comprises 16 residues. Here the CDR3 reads CASSLGWTSSGNTIYF. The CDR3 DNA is TGCGCCAGCAGCTTGGGATGGACATCCTCTGGAAACACCATATATTTT.

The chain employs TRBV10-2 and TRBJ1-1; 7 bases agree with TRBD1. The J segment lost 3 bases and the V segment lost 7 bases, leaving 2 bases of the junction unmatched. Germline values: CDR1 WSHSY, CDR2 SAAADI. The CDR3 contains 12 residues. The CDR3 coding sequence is TGCGCCAGCAAGGGGGCTTACACTGAAGCTTTCTTT. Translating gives CASKGAYTEAFF.

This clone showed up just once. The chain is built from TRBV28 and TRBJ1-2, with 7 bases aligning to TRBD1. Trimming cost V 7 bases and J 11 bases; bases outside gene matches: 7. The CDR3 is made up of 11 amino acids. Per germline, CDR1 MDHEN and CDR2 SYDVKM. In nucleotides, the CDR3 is TGTGCCAGCACCGAGGGACAGCTTTACACCTTC. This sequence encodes CASTEGQLYTF.

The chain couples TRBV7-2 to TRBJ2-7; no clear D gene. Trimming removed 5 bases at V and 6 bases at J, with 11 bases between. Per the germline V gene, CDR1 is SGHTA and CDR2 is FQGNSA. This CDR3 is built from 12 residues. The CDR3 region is CASSQIWAEQYF. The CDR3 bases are TGTGCCAGCAGCCAAATATGGGCCGAGCAGTACTTC.

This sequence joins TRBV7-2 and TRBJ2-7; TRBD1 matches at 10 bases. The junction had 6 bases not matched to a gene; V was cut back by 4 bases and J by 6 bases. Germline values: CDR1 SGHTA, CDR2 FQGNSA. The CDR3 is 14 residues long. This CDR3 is CASSSRTGGGEQYF. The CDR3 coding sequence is TGTGCCAGCAGCTCGAGGACAGGGGGAGGCGAGCAGTACTTC. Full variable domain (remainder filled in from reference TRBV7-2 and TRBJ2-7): GAGVSQSPSNKVTEKGKDVELRCDPISGHTALYWYRQSLGQGLEFLIYFQGNSAPDKSGLPSDRFSAERTGGSVSTLTIQRTQQEDSAVYLCASSSRTGGGEQYFGPGTRLTVT.

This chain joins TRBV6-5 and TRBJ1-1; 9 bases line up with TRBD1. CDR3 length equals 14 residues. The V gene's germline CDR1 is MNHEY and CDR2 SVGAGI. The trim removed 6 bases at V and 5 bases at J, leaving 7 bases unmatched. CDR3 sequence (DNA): TGTGCCAGCAGGAGACAGGGGGTAGGGACTGAAGCTTTCTTT. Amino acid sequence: CASRRQGVGTEAFF.

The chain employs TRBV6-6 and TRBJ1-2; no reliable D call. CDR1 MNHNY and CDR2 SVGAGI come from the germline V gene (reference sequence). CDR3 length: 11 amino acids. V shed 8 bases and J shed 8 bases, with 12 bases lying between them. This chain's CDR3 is CASDGLQGYTF. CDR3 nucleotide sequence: TGTGCCAGCGATGGGTTACAGGGCTACACCTTC.

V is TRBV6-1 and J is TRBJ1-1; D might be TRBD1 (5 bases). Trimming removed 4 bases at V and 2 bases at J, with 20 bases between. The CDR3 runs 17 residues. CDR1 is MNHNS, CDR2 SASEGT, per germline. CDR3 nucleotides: TGTGCCAGCAGTGCCGTCAGGGTAGGCTGGGATAACACTGAAGCTTTCTTT. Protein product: CASSAVRVGWDNTEAFF.

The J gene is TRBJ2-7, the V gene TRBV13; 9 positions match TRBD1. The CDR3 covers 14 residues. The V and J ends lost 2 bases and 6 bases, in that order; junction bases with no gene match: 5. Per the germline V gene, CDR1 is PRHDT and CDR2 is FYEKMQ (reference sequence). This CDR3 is CASSLQQGAGEQYF. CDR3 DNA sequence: TGTGCCAGCAGCTTACAACAGGGGGCCGGCGAGCAGTACTTC.

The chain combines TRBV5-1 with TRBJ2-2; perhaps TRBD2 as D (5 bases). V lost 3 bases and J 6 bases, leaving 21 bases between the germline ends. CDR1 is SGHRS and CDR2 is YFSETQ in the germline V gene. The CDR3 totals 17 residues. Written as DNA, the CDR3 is TGCGCCAGCAGCTCTTCCGGGGTTAGAGTTCGGGCCGGGGAGCTGTTTTTT. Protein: CASSSSGVRVRAGELFF.

CDR3 bases: TGCGCCAGCAGCTTATCCGGGACTCGCCCTGAGCAGTACTTC. Its translation: CASSLSGTRPEQYF. The genes are TRBV5-1 and TRBJ2-7; a weak D match, TRBD2 (6 bases). CDR3 length equals 14 residues. Trimming stripped 2 bases from V and 7 bases from J, with 16 bases between. Germline assignment: CDR1 SGHRS and CDR2 YFSETQ.

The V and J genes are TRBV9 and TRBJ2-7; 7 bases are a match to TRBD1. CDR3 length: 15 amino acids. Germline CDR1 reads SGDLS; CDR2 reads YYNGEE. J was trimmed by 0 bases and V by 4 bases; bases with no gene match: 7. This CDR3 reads CASSPRTGHSYEQYF. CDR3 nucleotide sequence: TGTGCCAGCAGCCCTCGGACAGGACACTCCTACGAGCAGTACTTC.

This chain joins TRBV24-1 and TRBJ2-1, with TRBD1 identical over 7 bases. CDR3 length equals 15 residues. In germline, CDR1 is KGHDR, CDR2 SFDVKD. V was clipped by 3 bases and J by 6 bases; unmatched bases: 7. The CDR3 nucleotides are TGTGCCACCAGTGATAGTACAGGGGTTCGCAATGAGCAGTTCTTC. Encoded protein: CATSDSTGVRNEQFF.

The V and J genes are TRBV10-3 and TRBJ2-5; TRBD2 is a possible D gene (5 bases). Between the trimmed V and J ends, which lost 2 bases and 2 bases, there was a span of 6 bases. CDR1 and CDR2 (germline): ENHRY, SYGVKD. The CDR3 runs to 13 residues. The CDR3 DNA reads TGTGCCATCAGTGAGGGACTGCAAGAGACCCAGTACTTC. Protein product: CAISEGLQETQYF.

The CDR3 loop reads CASSLDGQETQYF. DNA of the CDR3: TGTGCCAGCAGCTTGGACGGTCAAGAGACCCAGTACTTC. The V gene is TRBV5-6, the J gene TRBJ2-5; no clear D. V lost 0 bases and J lost 2, with 5 bases in between. Germline-derived CDR1 and CDR2 are SGHDT and YYEEEE. This CDR3 is 13 amino acids long. The complete variable domain, with remaining parts taken from reference TRBV5-6 and TRBJ2-5, reads DAGVTQSPTHLIKTRGQQVTLRCSPKSGHDTVSWYQQALGQGPQFIFQYYEEEERQRGNFPDRFSGHQFPNYSSELNVNALLLGDSALYLCASSLDGQETQYFGPGTRLLVL.

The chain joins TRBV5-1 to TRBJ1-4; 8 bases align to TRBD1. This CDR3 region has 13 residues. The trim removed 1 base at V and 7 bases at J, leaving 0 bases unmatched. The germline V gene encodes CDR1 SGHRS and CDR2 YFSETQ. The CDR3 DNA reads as TGCGCCAGCAGCTTGACAGGGGGTGAAAAACTGTTTTTT. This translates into CASSLTGGEKLFF.

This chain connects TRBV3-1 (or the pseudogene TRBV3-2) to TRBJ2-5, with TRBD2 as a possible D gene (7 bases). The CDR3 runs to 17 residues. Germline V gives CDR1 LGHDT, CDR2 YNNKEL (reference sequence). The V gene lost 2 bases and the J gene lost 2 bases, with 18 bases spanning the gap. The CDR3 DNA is TGTGCCAGCAGCCAAACGCCGGCGGGGGCAACGCAAGAGACCCAGTACTTC. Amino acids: CASSQTPAGATQETQYF.

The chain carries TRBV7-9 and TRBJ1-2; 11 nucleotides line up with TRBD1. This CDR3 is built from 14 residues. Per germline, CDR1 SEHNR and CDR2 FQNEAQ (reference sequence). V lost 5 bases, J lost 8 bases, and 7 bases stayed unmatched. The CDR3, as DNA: TGTGCCAGCAGCCAAGGACAGGGGGCGGAAGGCTACACCTTC. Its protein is CASSQGQGAEGYTF.

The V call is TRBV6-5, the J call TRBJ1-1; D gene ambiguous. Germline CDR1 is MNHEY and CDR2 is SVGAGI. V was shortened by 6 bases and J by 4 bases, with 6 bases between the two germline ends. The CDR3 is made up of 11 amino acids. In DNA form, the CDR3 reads TGTGCCAGCAGAACGGTCACTGAAGCTTTCTTT. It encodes CASRTVTEAFF.

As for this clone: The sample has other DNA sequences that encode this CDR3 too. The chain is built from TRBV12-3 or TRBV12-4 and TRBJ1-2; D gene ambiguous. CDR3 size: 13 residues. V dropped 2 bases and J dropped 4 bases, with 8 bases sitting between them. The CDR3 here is CASSLNLIYGYTF. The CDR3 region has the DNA TGTGCCAGCAGTTTAAACCTAATCTATGGCTACACCTTC.

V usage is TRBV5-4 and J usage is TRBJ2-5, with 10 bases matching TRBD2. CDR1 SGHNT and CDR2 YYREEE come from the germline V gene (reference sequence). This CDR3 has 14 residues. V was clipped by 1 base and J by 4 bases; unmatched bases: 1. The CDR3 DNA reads TGTGCCAGCAGCTTGACTAGCGGGACAGAGACCCAGTACTTC. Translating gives CASSLTSGTETQYF.